In this sample, the clone carrying this TCR beta chain turned up many times. No antigen is known for it. V lost 9 bases and J lost 14, with 17 bases in between. The CDR3 runs to 11 residues. The germline CDR1 and CDR2 sequences are SNHLY and FYNNEI. This specimen comes from a study of human T cells and chemical hapten exposure. Indicated time point: healthy volunteer bleed at 6 weeks. Unfractionated whole blood yielded the extracted total RNA. One entry per CDR3 protein, called by TCRdb with MiXCR from the RACE reads. The profile shows about 65,000 distinct CDR3 sequences, about 6% of them singletons. Study findings and constraints: The study found that DPC sensitization did not change TCRs above 1 in 1000 frequency.

The TCR originated in a female donor in good health. Some clones in this sample may be carry-over from other donors' samples. V is TRBV2 and J is TRBJ2-1; possible D gene TRBD1, 6 bases. Sequenced: whole blood. The CDR3 sequence is CASAERTDEFF. DNA for the CDR3: TGTGCCAGTGCTGAGAGGACAGATGAGTTCTTC. Based on the CDR3 plus reference TRBV2 and TRBJ2-1, the full variable domain is EPEVTQTPSHQVTQMGQEVILRCVPISNHLYFYWYRQILGQKVEFLVSFYNNEISEKSEIFDDQFSVERPDGSNFTLKIRSTKLEDSAMYFCASAERTDEFFGPGTRLTVL.